A single sample gave rise to the 17 T cell receptor beta chains below, sequenced in a study of blood T cells in healthy people across ages. Then a second PCR, running roughly 7 to 11 cycles, was carried out with a sample-barcoded 5' primer and a J-beta primer mix. TCRdb analysed the 5' RACE reads with MiXCR anew, one entry per CDR3 protein. The repertoire holds fewer than 2 million distinct CDR3 sequences, 39% seen once, with around 23% in the top ten. Sequenced material: blood. These receptors were collected from a human donor in good health.

About this clonotype itself: Being one base from a much bigger clone, this may be a read error. The V call is TRBV10-3, the J call TRBJ2-7; 10 bases are a match to TRBD1. Germline loops: CDR1 ENHRY, CDR2 SYGVKD. The CDR3 runs 13 residues. The CDR3 region is CAISELKGQGKHF. The CDR3 nucleotides read TGTGCCATCAGTGAGTTGAAGGGACAGGGGAAGCACTTC.

The V call is TRBV5-1, the J call TRBJ1-2, with D hard to call. In germline, CDR1 is SGHRS, CDR2 YFSETQ. This CDR3 region has 13 residues. V lost 5 bases to trimming and J lost 4 bases, with 12 bases between them. In DNA, the CDR3 is TGCGCCAGCAGGAAACGGGTTCTCTATGGCTACACCTTC. Amino acid sequence: CASRKRVLYGYTF.

This chain connects TRBV28 to TRBJ2-7; perhaps TRBD2 as D (7 bases). Trimming took 3 bases from V and 3 from J, leaving 15 bases between them. CDR3 length: 15 residues. CDR1 and CDR2 from the germline V gene are MDHEN and SYDVKM. CDR3 region: CASSFGGASDYEQYF. CDR3 coding DNA: TGTGCCAGCAGTTTTGGGGGGGCCTCGGACTACGAGCAGTACTTC.

The chain is built from TRBV6-2 or TRBV6-3 and TRBJ1-2; weak D call: TRBD1 (5 bases). Germline CDR1 is MNHEY and CDR2 is SVGEGT. The CDR3 has 17 residues. V was clipped by 6 bases and J by 6 bases, with 26 bases between them. The CDR3 sequence: CASSLNPSGTRANGYTF. CDR3 nucleotides: TGTGCCAGCAGCCTAAACCCCTCCGGGACCAGAGCGAATGGCTACACCTTC.

This chain links TRBV11-2 with TRBJ2-5, with 7 positions matching TRBD2. From germline, CDR1 is SGHAT and CDR2 FQNNGV. The CDR3 covers 18 residues. J lost 3 bases, V lost 5 bases, and 18 bases had no gene match. CDR3 sequence reads: CASSVRGTIISVKETQYF. CDR3 nucleotide sequence: TGTGCCAGCAGCGTACGCGGGACTATTATCTCGGTAAAAGAGACCCAGTACTTC.

The chain recombines TRBV2 with TRBJ2-4; unclear D gene. Germline lookup yields CDR1 SNHLY and CDR2 FYNNEI. Trimming stripped 6 bases from V and 2 bases from J, with 11 bases between. This CDR3 is built from 14 residues. The CDR3 spells CASRRILTKNIQYF. The CDR3 nucleotides read TGTGCCAGCAGAAGGATCTTAACCAAAAACATTCAGTACTTC.

In its sample, this clonotype was seen a few times. The chain carries TRBV6-1 and TRBJ1-1; 11 nucleotides agree with TRBD1. This CDR3 region has 15 residues. The V gene end was trimmed by 8 bases and the J gene end by 4 bases; junction bases not matched to a gene: 9. In germline, CDR1 is MNHNS, CDR2 SASEGT. The CDR3 is CASGWTGGRGTEAFF. CDR3 in DNA: TGTGCCAGCGGATGGACAGGGGGCCGAGGCACTGAAGCTTTCTTT.

This sequence joins TRBV30 and TRBJ1-1; D remains ambiguous. The CDR3 has 13 amino acids. CDR1 GTSNPN and CDR2 SVGIG come from the germline V gene (reference sequence). With 5 bases removed from V and 3 bases from J, the gap between germline ends came to 13 bases. The CDR3 DNA is TGTGCCTGGTCCCGGGGTGGCGACACTGAAGCTTTCTTT. It codes for CAWSRGGDTEAFF.

This clonotype was counted many times. The chain carries TRBV27 and TRBJ1-5; no clear D. The germline V and J ends were trimmed by 0 bases and 6 bases, with 6 bases remaining between them. Per germline, CDR1 MNHEY and CDR2 SMNVEV (reference sequence). This CDR3 has 13 amino acids. CDR3 in DNA: TGTGCCAGCAGTTTATCCCCCCGTCAGCCCCAGCATTTT. The encoded protein is CASSLSPRQPQHF.

This rearrangement joins TRBV5-1 to TRBJ1-2; D not resolved. Germline values: CDR1 SGHRS, CDR2 YFSETQ. This CDR3 spans 15 amino acids. V was clipped by 4 bases and J by 4 bases, with 17 bases between them. The CDR3 here is CASSPGPFSGYGYTF. CDR3 sequence (DNA): TGCGCCAGCAGCCCTGGACCCTTCTCGGGCTATGGCTACACCTTC.

The chain combines TRBV5-5 with TRBJ2-7; D remains unclear. CDR3 length: 12 amino acids. Per the germline V gene, CDR1 is SGHKS and CDR2 is YYEKEE (reference sequence). The V and J ends lost 4 bases and 7 bases respectively, with 12 bases between them. The CDR3 protein is CASSQSDAEQYF. The CDR3, as DNA: TGTGCCAGCAGCCAGAGCGATGCTGAGCAGTACTTC.

The rearrangement uses TRBV7-2 and TRBJ1-1; TRBD1 aligns across 7 bases. Trimming took 5 bases from V and 10 from J; bases not matched to a gene: 19. This CDR3 comprises 16 residues. Per the germline V gene, CDR1 is SGHTA and CDR2 is FQGNSA. The CDR3 spells CASSVGGGRGFPGAFF. CDR3 DNA: TGTGCCAGCAGCGTAGGAGGGGGCAGGGGTTTCCCGGGAGCTTTCTTT.

This clonotype was seen a handful of times. The J gene is TRBJ1-2, the V gene TRBV15; 7 nucleotides line up with TRBD1. Germline V gene data show CDR1 as LNHNV and CDR2 as YYDKDF (reference sequence). The CDR3 length is 17 residues. V was pared by 0 bases and J by 10 bases, with 17 bases of the junction left unmatched. The CDR3 DNA follows: TGTGCCACCAGCAGAGATGCTACAGGGGCTCGACGCAACGTCTACACCTTC. Translating gives CATSRDATGARRNVYTF.

J is TRBJ2-7 and V is TRBV5-1; no reliable D call. V was trimmed by 0 bases and J by 0 bases, leaving 19 bases between them. Germline V CDR1 and CDR2: SGHRS, YFSETQ. The CDR3 spans 18 residues. CDR3 protein: CASSLGDVGFSNSYEQYF. In DNA form, the CDR3 reads TGCGCCAGCAGCTTGGGCGACGTCGGCTTCTCCAACTCCTACGAGCAGTACTTC. Together with reference TRBV5-1 and TRBJ2-7, the CDR3 gives the full variable domain: KAGVTQTPRYLIKTRGQQVTLSCSPISGHRSVSWYQQTPGQGLQFLFEYFSETQRNKGNFPGRFSGRQFSNSRSEMNVSTLELGDSALYLCASSLGDVGFSNSYEQYFGPGTRLTVT.

The sample holds a few counts of this clonotype. A read error may account for a junction end that differs from germline. The CDR3 region is CASSVWKGVVSTDEKLFF. Here the CDR3 DNA reads TGTGCCAGCAGTGTCTGGAAGGGAGTGGTTTCAACTGATGAAAAACTGTTTTTT. This chain joins TRBV6-1 and TRBJ1-4, with unresolved D. Germline CDR1 MNHNS, CDR2 SASEGT. The CDR3 covers 18 residues.

V and J are TRBV7-3 and TRBJ1-5; D gene ambiguous. The CDR3 spans 13 residues. CDR1 is SGHTA, CDR2 FQGTGA, per germline. V lost 4 bases and J lost 7, with 11 bases in between. The CDR3 here is CASSSLLEQPQHF. DNA of the CDR3: TGTGCCAGCAGCTCTCTCCTTGAACAGCCCCAGCATTTT.

This clonotype has more than one count but fewer than ten. This chain links TRBV24-1 with TRBJ2-2, with D possibly being TRBD2 (5 bases). CDR1 KGHDR and CDR2 SFDVKD come from the germline V gene. V was cut by 5 bases and J by 1 base, with 10 bases left in between. CDR3 length equals 15 residues. CDR3 in DNA: TGTGCCACCAGTGCCAGAGCGGAGAACACCGGGGAGCTGTTTTTT. The encoded protein is CATSARAENTGELFF.